The 11 T cell receptor beta chains listed next were all sequenced from one sample in a study of technical replicates of blood from a few donors. This table comes from immunoSEQ multiplex PCR, and its TCRdb copy is limited to in-frame clones, with some not included. The profile covers 60,000 to 80,000 clones, with approximately 93% appearing a single time and 4.7% taken by the ten largest. Sequences were obtained from PBMCs. The receptors originated from a human donor in good health. Some clones in this sample may be carry-over from other donors' samples.

The chain couples TRBV19 to TRBJ1-3; D is undetermined. This CDR3 contains 15 residues. V was clipped by 6 bases and J by 0 bases, with 12 bases between them. Germline V gives CDR1 LNHDA, CDR2 SQIVND (reference sequence). DNA of the CDR3: TGTGCCAGTAGCCTTACAGTTTACTCTGGAAACACCATATATTTT. Protein product: CASSLTVYSGNTIYF.

This chain links TRBV25-1 with TRBJ1-1; D may be TRBD1 (6 bases). The CDR3 has 13 residues. Germline V CDR1 and CDR2: MGHDK, SYGVNS. With 7 bases removed from V and 9 bases from J, the gap between germline ends came to 18 bases. This chain's CDR3 is CASMRSGTLQAFF. The CDR3 region has the DNA TGTGCCAGCATGCGTTCAGGGACACTCCAAGCTTTCTTT.

CDR3 sequence: CASSLSYGYTF. CDR3 DNA sequence: TGTGCCAGCAGCCTCAGCTATGGCTACACCTTC. The rearrangement uses TRBV7-9 and TRBJ1-2; no reliable D call. CDR1 and CDR2 from the germline V gene are SEHNR and FQNEAQ (reference sequence). Trimming stripped 5 bases from V and 4 bases from J, with 5 bases between. The CDR3 extends over 11 amino acids.

V and J are TRBV19 and TRBJ2-3; D call uncertain. Trimming removed 6 bases at V and 4 bases at J, with 8 bases between. Germline V gene lookup returns CDR1 LNHDA and CDR2 SQIVND (reference sequence). CDR3 size: 12 residues. CDR3 sequence reads: CASRSFPDTQYF. The CDR3 DNA sequence: TGTGCCAGTAGAAGCTTTCCAGATACGCAGTATTTT.

The rearrangement uses TRBV2 and TRBJ2-1; 7 bases fit TRBD1. Germline-derived CDR1 and CDR2 are SNHLY and FYNNEI. V lost 0 bases and J lost 7; bases outside the gene matches: 9. The CDR3 runs to 16 residues. The CDR3 reads CASSEAEAGGQNEQFF. In nucleotides, the CDR3 is TGTGCCAGCAGTGAAGCCGAGGCAGGGGGACAAAATGAGCAGTTCTTC.

The chain recombines TRBV9 with TRBJ1-3; 8 nucleotides agree with TRBD1. The junction had 7 bases not matched to a gene; V was cut back by 2 bases and J by 3 bases. From germline, CDR1 is SGDLS and CDR2 YYNGEE. The CDR3 is made up of 16 amino acids. This chain's CDR3 is CASSVASTGDGNTIYF. The CDR3 region has the DNA TGTGCCAGCAGCGTTGCTTCGACAGGGGATGGAAACACCATATATTTT.

This sequence joins TRBV15 and TRBJ1-4, with D possibly being TRBD1 (5 bases). The CDR3 has 14 residues. The germline V gene has CDR1 LNHNV and CDR2 YYDKDF (reference sequence). V lost 2 bases, J lost 5 bases, and 9 bases lay in between. The CDR3 nucleotides are TGTGCCACCAGCAGACAGGGTTCCAATGAAAAACTGTTTTTT. Translating gives CATSRQGSNEKLFF.

The rearrangement uses TRBV10-3 and TRBJ1-5, with a weak D call TRBD1 (5 bases). The CDR3 consists of 16 residues. The germline CDR1 and CDR2 sequences are ENHRY and SYGVKD. Trimming took 2 bases from V and 5 from J, leaving 16 bases between them. The CDR3 loop reads CAISEGGTGDDQPQHF. The CDR3 region has the DNA TGTGCCATCAGTGAGGGAGGGACGGGAGATGATCAGCCCCAGCATTTT.

The CDR3 reads CSVDAGPGANVLTF. CDR3 nucleotide sequence: TGCAGCGTTGACGCAGGGCCCGGGGCCAACGTCCTGACTTTC. The chain links TRBV29-1 to TRBJ2-6; TRBD1 is a possible D gene (5 bases). In germline, CDR1 is SQVTM, CDR2 ANQGSEA. The CDR3 consists of 14 residues. The V gene lost 3 bases and the J gene lost 4 bases, with 10 bases spanning the gap.

V and J are TRBV6-1 and TRBJ2-1; weak D call: TRBD2 (5 bases). Germline CDR1 is MNHNS and CDR2 is SASEGT. CDR3 size: 16 residues. With 1 base removed from V and 3 bases from J, the gap between germline ends came to 13 bases. DNA of the CDR3: TGTGCCAGCAGTGAAGTGGCCTCTAGCTACTACAATGAGCAGTTCTTC. It encodes CASSEVASSYYNEQFF.

The V gene is TRBV30, the J gene TRBJ1-1; 7 bases match TRBD1. There are 12 residues in the CDR3. CDR1 and CDR2 from the germline V gene are GTSNPN and SVGIG (reference sequence). CDR3 protein: CGGGTVNTEAFF. CDR3 DNA sequence: TGTGGTGGGGGGACAGTAAACACTGAAGCTTTCTTT.